This TCR beta chain was sequenced during a study of cytomegalovirus exposure and HLA in healthy donors. Study details: Across some 400 genotyped donors, roughly 85% landed in the Caucasian-associated ancestry cluster. General observations from the study: With DRB1 most and HLA-C fewest, TCR association rates differed between HLA loci in a later analysis.

The J segment lost 6 bases and the V segment lost 4 bases, leaving 3 bases of the junction unmatched. This CDR3 comprises 13 residues. Per germline, CDR1 SQVTM and CDR2 ANQGSEA. PCR was performed using 60 Vbeta and 13 Jbeta primers. The method was immunoSEQ multiplex PCR; TCRdb's version includes in-frame clones alone and lacks a portion of them. This sample has over 130,000 clones, with approximately 91% found just once. Comments on this clone: Its antigen is undetermined.

The V and J genes are TRBV29-1 and TRBJ1-6; TRBD1 aligns across 7 bases. The receptor was isolated from a woman between 40 and 55 years old in good health and CMV-seronegative. The sample consisted of PBMCs. CDR3 loop: CSVGRDSNSPLHF. Here the CDR3 DNA reads TGCAGCGTTGGGCGGGACAGTAATTCACCCCTCCACTTT.